These 18 T cell receptor beta chains were all obtained from the same sample, sequenced in a study of Ad26.COV2.S vaccination and SARS-CoV-2 variants. Assay used: immunoSEQ multiplex PCR; TCRdb lists only in-frame clones, some missing. The table includes 380,000 or so clones, 83% detected once. Treatment of the sample: roughly 18 received Ad26.COV2.S at low or high dose, single or two shots; about 5 received placebo; per-sample allocation not given. Sample collection was performed on day 63 after the first vaccine or placebo injection. The material sequenced was peripheral blood, taken in a trial of Ad26.COV2.S vaccine versus placebo. The receptor source for this set is a person aged 18-60 years who received the Ad26.COV2.S COVID-19 vaccine or a placebo.

This clone has a single count. J is TRBJ1-2 and V is TRBV7-2; D call uncertain. Trimming cost V 3 bases and J 4 bases, with 12 bases left between them. This CDR3 is 14 amino acids long. CDR1 and CDR2 (germline): SGHTA, FQGNSA. This CDR3 is CASSFVRTAYGYTF. The CDR3 DNA follows: TGTGCCAGCAGCTTTGTGCGGACTGCCTATGGCTACACCTTC.

This clone was observed once. This sequence joins TRBV11-2 and TRBJ1-6; D may be TRBD1 (6 bases). Germline assignment: CDR1 SGHAT and CDR2 FQNNGV. This CDR3 is 14 amino acids long. Between the trimmed V and J ends, which lost 1 base and 9 bases, there was a span of 10 bases. The CDR3 is CASSLVGGGSPLHF. DNA of the CDR3: TGTGCCAGCAGCTTAGTAGGGGGGGGTTCACCCCTCCACTTT.

The V call is TRBV5-4, the J call TRBJ2-5, with D unclear. Germline CDR1 is SGHNT and CDR2 is YYREEE (reference sequence). V was clipped by 0 bases and J by 5 bases, with 8 bases between them. This CDR3 comprises 13 residues. DNA of the CDR3: TGTGCCAGCAGCTTGGGGCAGCCTGAGACCCAGTACTTC. Translating gives CASSLGQPETQYF.

To note about this clone: Other DNA sequences in the same sample also yield this CDR3. The rearrangement uses TRBV20-1 and TRBJ1-1; D not certain. V was pared by 3 bases and J by 3 bases, with 8 bases between. The CDR3 extends over 12 amino acids. Germline loops: CDR1 DFQATT, CDR2 SNEGSKA (reference sequence). The CDR3 bases are TGCAGTGCTAGTACTGGGGACACTGAAGCTTTCTTT. Protein: CSASTGDTEAFF.

The chain carries TRBV3-1 (or the pseudogene TRBV3-2) and TRBJ1-1, with 7 bases fitting TRBD1. Per germline, CDR1 LGHDT and CDR2 YNNKEL (reference sequence). CDR3 length: 13 residues. V was clipped by 6 bases and J by 4 bases; unmatched bases: 5. CDR3 bases: TGTGCCAGCAGTAGACAGGGAAGCACTGAAGCTTTCTTT. It encodes CASSRQGSTEAFF.

The V call is TRBV19, the J call TRBJ1-1; 9 bases align to TRBD1. Germline V gene sequence: CDR1 LNHDA, CDR2 SQIVND (reference sequence). The CDR3 has 16 residues. The V gene end was trimmed by 5 bases and the J gene end by 7 bases; junction bases not matched to a gene: 14. CDR3 loop: CASSPYTGGVQNEAFF. The CDR3 DNA reads TGTGCCAGTAGTCCCTACACAGGGGGCGTTCAGAATGAAGCTTTCTTT. Based on the CDR3 plus reference TRBV19 and TRBJ1-1, the full variable domain is DGGITQSPKYLFRKEGQNVTLSCEQNLNHDAMYWYRQDPGQGLRLIYYSQIVNDFQKGDIAEGYSVSREKKESFPLTVTSAQKNPTAFYLCASSPYTGGVQNEAFFGQGTRLTVV.

The chain links TRBV18 to TRBJ1-2, with a weak D call TRBD1 (5 bases). V was trimmed by 3 bases and J by 0 bases, leaving 26 bases between them. The CDR3 spans 20 residues. Germline CDR1 is KGHSH and CDR2 is LQKENI. CDR3 in DNA: TGTGCCAGCTCACCGCGACGGACCGCGGGACCCGATTCTACTAACTATGGCTACACCTTC. Residues: CASSPRRTAGPDSTNYGYTF.

This clone was seen once. The V call is TRBV14, the J call TRBJ1-2; D gene ambiguous. The germline gives CDR1 SGHDN, CDR2 FVKESK. V was shortened by 1 base and J by 4 bases, with 4 bases between the two germline ends. CDR3 size: 12 residues. Written as DNA, the CDR3 is TGTGCCAGCAGCCAAGCCCCCTATGGCTACACCTTC. This translates into CASSQAPYGYTF.

The V gene is TRBV6-4, the J gene TRBJ2-1, with TRBD2 identical over 13 bases. The CDR3 extends over 16 amino acids. The germline V gene encodes CDR1 MRHNA and CDR2 SNTAGT. The V segment lost 3 bases and the J segment 8 bases; nucleotides outside the gene matches: 7. Here the CDR3 DNA reads TGTGCCAGCAGTGATTCGACTAGCGGGGGGAAAGATGAGCAGTTCTTC. Its protein product is CASSDSTSGGKDEQFF.

V gene TRBV19 combines with J gene TRBJ2-3; D may be TRBD1 (6 bases). V lost 9 bases and J lost 6, with 13 bases in between. Germline CDR1 and CDR2: LNHDA and SQIVND (reference sequence). The CDR3 length is 12 residues. Written as DNA, the CDR3 is TGTGCCAGCCTCAGGGGAGACGATACGCAGTATTTT. It specifies CASLRGDDTQYF.

In this sample, this clone turned up a few times. The V gene is TRBV25-1, the J gene TRBJ1-6, with a weak D call TRBD1 (6 bases). The CDR3 runs 18 residues. With 1 base removed from V and 2 bases from J, the gap between germline ends came to 15 bases. Germline CDR1 reads MGHDK; CDR2 reads SYGVNS. This CDR3 is CASSESPLGAAYNSPLHF. CDR3 DNA: TGTGCCAGCAGTGAATCCCCGTTGGGGGCGGCCTATAATTCACCCCTCCACTTT.

V gene TRBV7-9 combines with J gene TRBJ1-1; D remains unclear. V lost 5 bases to trimming and J lost 4 bases, with 14 bases between them. CDR1 and CDR2 from the germline V gene are SEHNR and FQNEAQ (reference sequence). The CDR3 runs 14 residues. CDR3 sequence: CASSLYEGGTEAFF. CDR3 DNA sequence: TGTGCCAGCAGCCTCTATGAGGGTGGCACTGAAGCTTTCTTT.

CDR3 region: CASSLGAGLNTGELFF. As DNA, the CDR3 is TGTGCCAGCAGCTTAGGGGCAGGGCTTAACACCGGGGAGCTGTTTTTT. V usage is TRBV11-2 and J usage is TRBJ2-2; D possibly corresponds to TRBD1 (5 bases). V lost 1 base, J lost 2 bases, and 11 bases lay in between. Germline CDR1 and CDR2: SGHAT and FQNNGV. The CDR3 consists of 16 residues.

The rearrangement joins TRBV6-6 to TRBJ2-5, with 9 bases identical to TRBD1. Germline V gene sequence: CDR1 MNHNY, CDR2 SVGAGI (reference sequence). Trimming took 2 bases from V and 5 from J; bases not matched to a gene: 6. This CDR3 is built from 15 residues. The CDR3 is CASSYGTGFGETQYF. DNA of the CDR3: TGTGCCAGCAGTTACGGGACAGGGTTCGGGGAGACCCAGTACTTC.

This chain connects TRBV4-1 to TRBJ2-7, with 12 bases aligning to TRBD2. Germline lookup yields CDR1 MGHRA and CDR2 YSYEKL. The CDR3 covers 17 residues. The V segment lost 3 bases and the J segment 2 bases; nucleotides outside the gene matches: 8. The CDR3 DNA follows: TGCGCCAGCAGCCAGGGACTAGCGGGTGATGACCCCTACGAGCAGTACTTC. Its protein is CASSQGLAGDDPYEQYF.

The rearrangement joins TRBV11-3 to TRBJ2-7; D remains ambiguous. Germline V CDR1 and CDR2: SGHNT, YENEEA. Between the trimmed V and J ends, which lost 0 bases and 0 bases, there was a span of 15 bases. The CDR3 extends over 17 amino acids. The CDR3: CASSLETTWASSYEQYF. The CDR3 region has the DNA TGTGCCAGCAGCTTAGAGACCACCTGGGCCAGCTCCTACGAGCAGTACTTC.

This clone appeared once. The chain carries TRBV9 and TRBJ2-2, with 7 nucleotides matching TRBD2. With V trimmed by 3 bases and J by 10 bases, 18 bases remained unmatched. Germline assignment: CDR1 SGDLS and CDR2 YYNGEE. CDR3 length: 17 amino acids. DNA for the CDR3: TGTGCCAGCAGCGCCGCCCGGGCGGGGGAAAATGAAGCGGAGCTGTTTTTT. Translated, it gives CASSAARAGENEAELFF.

This chain links TRBV7-2 with TRBJ2-7, with D tentatively TRBD1 (5 bases). This CDR3 contains 12 residues. Trimming cost V 1 base and J 5 bases, with 6 bases left between them. Germline assignment: CDR1 SGHTA and CDR2 FQGNSA. CDR3 sequence (DNA): TGTGCCAGCAGCTTAGTCAGGGACGAGCAGTACTTC. This codes for CASSLVRDEQYF.